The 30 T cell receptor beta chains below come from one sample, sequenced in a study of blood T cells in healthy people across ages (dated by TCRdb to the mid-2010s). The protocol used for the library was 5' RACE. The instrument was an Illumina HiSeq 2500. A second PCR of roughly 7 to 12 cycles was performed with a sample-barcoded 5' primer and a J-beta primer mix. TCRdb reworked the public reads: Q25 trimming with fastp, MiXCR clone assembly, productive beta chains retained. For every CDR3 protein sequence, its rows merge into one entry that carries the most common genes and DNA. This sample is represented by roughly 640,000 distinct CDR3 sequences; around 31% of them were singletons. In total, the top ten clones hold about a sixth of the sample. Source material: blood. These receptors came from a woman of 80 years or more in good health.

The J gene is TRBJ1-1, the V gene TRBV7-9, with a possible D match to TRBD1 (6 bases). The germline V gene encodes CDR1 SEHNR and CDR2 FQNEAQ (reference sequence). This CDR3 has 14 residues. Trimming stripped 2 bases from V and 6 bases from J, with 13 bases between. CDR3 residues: CASSLREGGAEAFF. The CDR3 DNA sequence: TGTGCCAGCAGCTTACGGGAGGGGGGAGCTGAAGCTTTCTTT.

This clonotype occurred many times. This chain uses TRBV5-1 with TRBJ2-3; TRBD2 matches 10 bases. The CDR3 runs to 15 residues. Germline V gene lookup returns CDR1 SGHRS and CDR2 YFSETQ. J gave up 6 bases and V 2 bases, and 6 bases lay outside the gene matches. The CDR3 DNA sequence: TGCGCCAGCAGCTTCCTAGCGGGGGCGCCCGATACGCAGTATTTT. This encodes CASSFLAGAPDTQYF.

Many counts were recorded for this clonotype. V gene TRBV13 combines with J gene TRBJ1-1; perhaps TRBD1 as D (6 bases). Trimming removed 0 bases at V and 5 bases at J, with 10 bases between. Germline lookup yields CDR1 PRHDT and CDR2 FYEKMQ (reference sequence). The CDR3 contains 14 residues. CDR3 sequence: CASSLGTGRTEAFF. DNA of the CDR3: TGTGCCAGCAGCTTAGGAACAGGGCGAACTGAAGCTTTCTTT.

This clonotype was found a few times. The CDR3 sequence: CASSILLAGVANTGELFF. In DNA form, the CDR3 reads TGTGCCAGCAGCATCTTACTAGCGGGGGTAGCGAACACCGGGGAGCTGTTTTTT. This chain links TRBV6-2 or TRBV6-3 with TRBJ2-2, with 11 bases fitting TRBD2. With V trimmed by 6 bases and J by 0 bases, 9 bases remained unmatched. Germline V gene data show CDR1 as MNHEY and CDR2 as SVGEGT. The CDR3 extends over 18 amino acids.

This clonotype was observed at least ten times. CDR3 sequence: CASSLVGSGGFNEQYF. The CDR3 DNA is TGTGCCAGCAGCTTAGTCGGTAGCGGGGGGTTCAACGAGCAGTACTTC. The J gene is TRBJ2-7, the V gene TRBV7-2; the match to TRBD2 covers 10 bases. Germline CDR1 SGHTA, CDR2 FQGNSA. The CDR3 is made up of 16 amino acids. V trimming: 1 base; J trimming: 5 bases; junction bases outside the gene matches: 8.

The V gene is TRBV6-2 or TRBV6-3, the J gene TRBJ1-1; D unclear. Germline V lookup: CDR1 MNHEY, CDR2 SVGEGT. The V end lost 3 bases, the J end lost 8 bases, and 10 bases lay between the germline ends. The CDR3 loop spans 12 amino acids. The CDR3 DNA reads TGTGCCAGCAGTTATGTGGCGATGGAAGCTTTCTTT. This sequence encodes CASSYVAMEAFF.

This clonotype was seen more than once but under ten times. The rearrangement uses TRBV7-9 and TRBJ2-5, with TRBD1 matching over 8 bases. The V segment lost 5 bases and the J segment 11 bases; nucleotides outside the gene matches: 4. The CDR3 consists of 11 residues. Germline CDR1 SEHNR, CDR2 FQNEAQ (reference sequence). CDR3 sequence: CASSVDRGQYF. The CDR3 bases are TGTGCCAGCAGCGTTGACAGGGGTCAGTACTTC.

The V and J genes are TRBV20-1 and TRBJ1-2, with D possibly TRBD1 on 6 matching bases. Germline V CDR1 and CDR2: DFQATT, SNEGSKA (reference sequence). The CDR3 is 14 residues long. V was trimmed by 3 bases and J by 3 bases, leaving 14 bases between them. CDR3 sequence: CSASGGGQDYGYTF. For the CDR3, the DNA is TGCAGTGCTAGCGGGGGGGGCCAAGACTATGGCTACACCTTC.

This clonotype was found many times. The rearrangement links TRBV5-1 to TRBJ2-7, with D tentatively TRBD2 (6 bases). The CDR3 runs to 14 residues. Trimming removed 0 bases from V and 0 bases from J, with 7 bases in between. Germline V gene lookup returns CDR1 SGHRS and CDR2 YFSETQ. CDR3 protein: CASSLGDFSYEQYF. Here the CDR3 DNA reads TGCGCCAGCAGCTTGGGGGACTTCTCCTACGAGCAGTACTTC.

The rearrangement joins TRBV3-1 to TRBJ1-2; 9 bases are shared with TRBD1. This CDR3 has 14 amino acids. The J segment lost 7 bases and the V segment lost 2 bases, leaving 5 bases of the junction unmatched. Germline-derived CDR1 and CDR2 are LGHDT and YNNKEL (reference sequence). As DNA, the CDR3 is TGTGCCAGCAGCCAAACAGGGGGCGGTTCTGGCTACACCTTC. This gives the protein CASSQTGGGSGYTF.

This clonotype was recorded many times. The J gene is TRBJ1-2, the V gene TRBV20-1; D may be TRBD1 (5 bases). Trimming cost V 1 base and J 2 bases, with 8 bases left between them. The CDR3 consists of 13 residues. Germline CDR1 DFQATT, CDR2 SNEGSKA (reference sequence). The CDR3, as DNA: TGCAGTGCTAGAGTAGACAGAAACTATGGCTACACCTTC. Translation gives CSARVDRNYGYTF.

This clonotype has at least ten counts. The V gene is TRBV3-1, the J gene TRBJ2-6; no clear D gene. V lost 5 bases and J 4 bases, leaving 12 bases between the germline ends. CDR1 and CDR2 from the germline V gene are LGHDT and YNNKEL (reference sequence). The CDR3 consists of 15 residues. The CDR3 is CASSYRVAGANVLTF. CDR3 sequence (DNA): TGTGCCAGCAGCTATCGGGTGGCAGGGGCCAACGTCCTGACTTTC.

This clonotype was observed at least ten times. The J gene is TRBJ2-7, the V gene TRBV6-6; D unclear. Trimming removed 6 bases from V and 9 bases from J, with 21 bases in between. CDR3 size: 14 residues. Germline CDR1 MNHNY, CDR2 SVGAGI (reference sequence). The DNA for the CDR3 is TGTGCCAGCAGCAAAGCCCCGGACCGGGTGTGGCAGTACTTC. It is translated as CASSKAPDRVWQYF.

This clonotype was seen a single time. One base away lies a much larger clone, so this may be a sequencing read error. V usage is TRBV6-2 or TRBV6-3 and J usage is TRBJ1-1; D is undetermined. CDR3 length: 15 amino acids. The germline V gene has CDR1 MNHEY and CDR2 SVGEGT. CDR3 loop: CVRGNRQALGTEAFF. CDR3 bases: TGTGTCAGAGGCAACCGCCAGGCTCTGGGCACTGAAGCTTTCTTT.

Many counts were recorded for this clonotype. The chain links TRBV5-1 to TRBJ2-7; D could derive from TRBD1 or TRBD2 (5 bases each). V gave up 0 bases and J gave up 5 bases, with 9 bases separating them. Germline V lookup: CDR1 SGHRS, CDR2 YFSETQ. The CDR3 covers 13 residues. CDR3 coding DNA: TGCGCCAGCAGCTTGGCCGGGGCCCACGAGCAGTACTTC. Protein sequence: CASSLAGAHEQYF.

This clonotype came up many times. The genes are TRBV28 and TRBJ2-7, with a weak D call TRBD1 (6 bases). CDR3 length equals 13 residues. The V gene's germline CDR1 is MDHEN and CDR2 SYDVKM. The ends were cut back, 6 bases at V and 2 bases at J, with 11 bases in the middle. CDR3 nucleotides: TGTGCCAGCAGGTCCACAGGGCCCTACGAGCAGTACTTC. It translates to CASRSTGPYEQYF.

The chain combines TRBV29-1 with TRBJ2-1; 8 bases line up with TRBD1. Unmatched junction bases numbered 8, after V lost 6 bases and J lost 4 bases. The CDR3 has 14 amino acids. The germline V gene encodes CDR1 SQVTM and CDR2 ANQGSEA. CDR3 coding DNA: TGCAGCGTGCCACCGGGACAGGATTACAATGAGCAGTTCTTC. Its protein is CSVPPGQDYNEQFF.

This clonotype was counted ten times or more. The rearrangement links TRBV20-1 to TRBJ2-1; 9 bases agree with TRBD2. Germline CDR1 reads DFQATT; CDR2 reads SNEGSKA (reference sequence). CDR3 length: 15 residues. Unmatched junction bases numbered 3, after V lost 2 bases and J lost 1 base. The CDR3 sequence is CSARPSGKSYNEQFF. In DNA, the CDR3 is TGCAGTGCTAGACCTAGCGGGAAGTCCTACAATGAGCAGTTCTTC.

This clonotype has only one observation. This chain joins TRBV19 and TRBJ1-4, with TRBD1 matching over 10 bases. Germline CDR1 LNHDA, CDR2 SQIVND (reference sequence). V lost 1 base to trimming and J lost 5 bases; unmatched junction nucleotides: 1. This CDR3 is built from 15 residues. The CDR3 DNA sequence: TGTGCCAGTAGTATAGCGGGACAGGGGAATGAAAAACTGTTTTTT. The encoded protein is CASSIAGQGNEKLFF.

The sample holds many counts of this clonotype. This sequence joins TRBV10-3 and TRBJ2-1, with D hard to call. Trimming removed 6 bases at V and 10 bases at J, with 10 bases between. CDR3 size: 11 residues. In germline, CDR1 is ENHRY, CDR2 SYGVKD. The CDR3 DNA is TGTGCCATCAGGATAGGATACGAGCAGTTCTTC. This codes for CAIRIGYEQFF.

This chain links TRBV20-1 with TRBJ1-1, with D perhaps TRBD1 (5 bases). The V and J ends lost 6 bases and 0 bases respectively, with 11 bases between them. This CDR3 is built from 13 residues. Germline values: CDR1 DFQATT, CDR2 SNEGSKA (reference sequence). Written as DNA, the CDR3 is TGCAGTGCAACTGACAGACTGAACACTGAAGCTTTCTTT. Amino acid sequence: CSATDRLNTEAFF.

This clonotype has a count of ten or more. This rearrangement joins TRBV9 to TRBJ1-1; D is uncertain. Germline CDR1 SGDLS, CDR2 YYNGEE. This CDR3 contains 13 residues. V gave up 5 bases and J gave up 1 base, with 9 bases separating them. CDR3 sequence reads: CASSVTGNTEAFF. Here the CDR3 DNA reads TGTGCCAGCAGTGTGACGGGGAACACTGAAGCTTTCTTT.

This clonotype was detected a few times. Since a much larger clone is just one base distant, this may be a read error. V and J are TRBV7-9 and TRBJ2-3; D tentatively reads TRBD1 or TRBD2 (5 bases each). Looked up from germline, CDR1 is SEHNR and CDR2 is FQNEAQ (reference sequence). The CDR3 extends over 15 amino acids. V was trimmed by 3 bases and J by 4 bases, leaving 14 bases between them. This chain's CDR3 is CASSLMWGSSDTQYF. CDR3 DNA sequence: TGTGCCAGCAGCTTGATGTGGGGGAGTTCAGATACGCAGTATTTT.

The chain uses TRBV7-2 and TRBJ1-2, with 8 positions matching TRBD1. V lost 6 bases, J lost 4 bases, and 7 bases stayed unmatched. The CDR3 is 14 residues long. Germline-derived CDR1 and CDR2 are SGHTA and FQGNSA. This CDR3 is CASRQPGGGYGYTF. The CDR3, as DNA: TGTGCCAGCAGGCAACCAGGGGGCGGCTATGGCTACACCTTC.

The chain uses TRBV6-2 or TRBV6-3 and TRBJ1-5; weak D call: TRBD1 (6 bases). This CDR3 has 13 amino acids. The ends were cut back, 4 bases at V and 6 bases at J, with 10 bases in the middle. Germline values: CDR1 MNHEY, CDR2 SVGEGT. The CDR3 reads CASSLTGSQPQHF. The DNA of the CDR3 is TGTGCCAGCAGTTTAACAGGGAGTCAGCCCCAGCATTTT.

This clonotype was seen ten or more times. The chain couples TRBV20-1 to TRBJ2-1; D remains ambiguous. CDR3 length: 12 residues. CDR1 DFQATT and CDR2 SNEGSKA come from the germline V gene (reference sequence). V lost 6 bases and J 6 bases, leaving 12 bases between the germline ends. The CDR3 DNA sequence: TGCAGTGCCCTCGATCATTTCAATGAGCAGTTCTTC. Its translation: CSALDHFNEQFF.

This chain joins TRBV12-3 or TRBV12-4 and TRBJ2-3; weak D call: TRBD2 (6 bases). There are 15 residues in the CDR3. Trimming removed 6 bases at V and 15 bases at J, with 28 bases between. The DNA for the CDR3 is TGTGCCAGCAGCCGCGGACGGGGGAGCACAGATACGGAATATTTT. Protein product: CASSRGRGSTDTEYF.

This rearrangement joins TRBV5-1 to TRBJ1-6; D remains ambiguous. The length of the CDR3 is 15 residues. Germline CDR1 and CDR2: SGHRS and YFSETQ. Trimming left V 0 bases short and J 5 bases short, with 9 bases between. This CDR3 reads CASSLGRGNNSPLHF. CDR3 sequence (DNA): TGCGCCAGCAGCTTGGGACGGGGTAATAATTCACCCCTCCACTTT. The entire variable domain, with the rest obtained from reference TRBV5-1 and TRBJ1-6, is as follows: KAGVTQTPRYLIKTRGQQVTLSCSPISGHRSVSWYQQTPGQGLQFLFEYFSETQRNKGNFPGRFSGRQFSNSRSEMNVSTLELGDSALYLCASSLGRGNNSPLHFGNGTRLTVT.

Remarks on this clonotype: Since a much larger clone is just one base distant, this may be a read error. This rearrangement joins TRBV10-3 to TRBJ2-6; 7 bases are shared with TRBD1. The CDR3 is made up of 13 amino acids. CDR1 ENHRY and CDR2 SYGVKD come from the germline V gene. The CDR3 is CAIRDDRAGVPTF. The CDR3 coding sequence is TGTGCCATCAGAGACGACAGGGCGGGCGTCCCGACTTTC.

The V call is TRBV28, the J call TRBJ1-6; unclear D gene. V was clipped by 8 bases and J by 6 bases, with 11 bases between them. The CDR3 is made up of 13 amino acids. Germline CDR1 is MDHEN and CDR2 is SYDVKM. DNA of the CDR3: TGTGCCAGCGTGGGGAGGCGTAATTCACCCCTCCACTTT. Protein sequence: CASVGRRNSPLHF. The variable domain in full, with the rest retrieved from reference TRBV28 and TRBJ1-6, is DVKVTQSSRYLVKRTGEKVFLECVQDMDHENMFWYRQDPGLGLRLIYFSYDVKMKEKGDIPEGYSVSREKKERFSLILESASTNQTSMYLCASVGRRNSPLHFGNGTRLTVT.